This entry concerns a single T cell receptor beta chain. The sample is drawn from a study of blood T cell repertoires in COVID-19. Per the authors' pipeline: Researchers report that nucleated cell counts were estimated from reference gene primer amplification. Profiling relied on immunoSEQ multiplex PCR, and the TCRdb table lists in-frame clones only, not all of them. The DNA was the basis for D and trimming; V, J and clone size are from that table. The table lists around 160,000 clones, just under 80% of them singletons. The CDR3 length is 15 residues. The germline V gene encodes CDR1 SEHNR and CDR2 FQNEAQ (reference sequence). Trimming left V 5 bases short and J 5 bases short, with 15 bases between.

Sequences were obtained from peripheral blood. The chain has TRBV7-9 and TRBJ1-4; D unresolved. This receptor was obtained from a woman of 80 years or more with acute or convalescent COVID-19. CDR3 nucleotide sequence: TGTGCCAGCAGCCCTCGTGGGAGGTGGAATGAAAAACTGTTTTTT. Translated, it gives CASSPRGRWNEKLFF.